A single sample gave rise to the 18 T cell receptor beta chains below, sequenced in a study of blood T cells in healthy people across ages. A second about 6 to 12 cycle PCR used barcoded and J-beta primers. TCRdb passed the 5' RACE reads through MiXCR, listing each CDR3 protein once. The data show approximately 1,100,000 distinct CDR3 sequences, 35% to 50% seen once. Specimen: blood. The receptors come from a woman aged 60-75 years in good health.

Ten or more counts support this clonotype. The rearrangement uses TRBV20-1 and TRBJ2-3, with TRBD2 matching 11 bases. The CDR3 has 19 residues. V gave up 6 bases and J gave up 5 bases; unmatched junction bases: 22. The germline V gene has CDR1 DFQATT and CDR2 SNEGSKA (reference sequence). The CDR3 loop is CSALRVRGRVAGGQDTQYF. As DNA, the CDR3 is TGCAGTGCCCTCCGGGTCCGGGGAAGGGTAGCGGGAGGGCAAGATACGCAGTATTTT.

This clonotype was picked up a small number of times. This chain uses TRBV29-1 with TRBJ2-3; possibly TRBD1 or TRBD2 for D (6 bases each). Germline CDR1 reads SQVTM; CDR2 reads ANQGSEA. This CDR3 spans 14 amino acids. CDR3 region: CTTPGAEYTDTQYF. CDR3 nucleotide sequence: TGCACCACCCCGGGGGCGGAATACACAGATACGCAGTATTTT.

This clonotype showed up just a few times. The chain carries TRBV29-1 and TRBJ2-1, with TRBD2 matching over 14 bases. Trimming took 7 bases from V and 8 from J; bases not matched to a gene: 7. CDR1 is SQVTM and CDR2 is ANQGSEA in the germline V gene. The CDR3 has 14 amino acids. The CDR3 region has the DNA TGCAGCGGTCAGACTAGCGGGAGGGGGGATGAGCAGTTCTTC. Its protein is CSGQTSGRGDEQFF.

The V gene is TRBV3-1, the J gene TRBJ1-5; maybe TRBD1 (6 bases). Germline values: CDR1 LGHDT, CDR2 YNNKEL (reference sequence). V was trimmed by 1 base and J by 5 bases, leaving 12 bases between them. This CDR3 region has 15 residues. CDR3 protein: CASSQGGGLHQPQHF. The CDR3 bases are TGTGCCAGCAGCCAAGGGGGGGGCTTGCATCAGCCCCAGCATTTT.

The V gene is TRBV15, the J gene TRBJ2-7, with D perhaps matching TRBD2 (5 bases). V gave up 1 base and J gave up 2 bases, with 9 bases separating them. CDR3 length: 14 residues. Per germline, CDR1 LNHNV and CDR2 YYDKDF (reference sequence). CDR3 in DNA: TGTGCCACCAGCAGAGGTGGTAGCGCCTACGAGCAGTACTTC. This gives the protein CATSRGGSAYEQYF.

In DNA form, the CDR3 reads TGTGCCAGCAGCCAAGGACTAGCGGGAGGGACCGGGGAGCTGTTTTTT. As protein: CASSQGLAGGTGELFF. The genes are TRBV12-3 or TRBV12-4 and TRBJ2-2; 15 bases are shared with TRBD2. The V gene end was trimmed by 6 bases and the J gene end by 5 bases; junction bases not matched to a gene: 4. CDR3 length: 16 residues.

The chain has TRBV20-1 and TRBJ2-1, with 8 bases lining up with TRBD2. With 1 base clipped from V and 2 bases from J, the junction kept 7 bases outside the gene matches. The CDR3 runs to 16 residues. Germline CDR1 reads DFQATT; CDR2 reads SNEGSKA (reference sequence). CDR3: CSARAGGQSPYNEQFF. In DNA, the CDR3 is TGCAGTGCTAGAGCGGGAGGGCAAAGTCCCTACAATGAGCAGTTCTTC.

This clonotype was picked up a small number of times. The chain carries TRBV2 and TRBJ2-5, with TRBD2 identical over 11 bases. The ends lost 7 bases at V and 5 bases at J; junction bases unmatched: 6. The CDR3 is 14 residues long. Germline V gives CDR1 SNHLY, CDR2 FYNNEI. In nucleotides, the CDR3 is TGTGCCAGCATTTATAGCGGGAGGGCGGAGACCCAGTACTTC. Protein sequence: CASIYSGRAETQYF.

This clonotype was detected ten times or more. V usage is TRBV5-1 and J usage is TRBJ2-7; 10 bases align to TRBD2. Per germline, CDR1 SGHRS and CDR2 YFSETQ. Trimming took 3 bases from V and 3 from J; bases not matched to a gene: 3. This CDR3 spans 14 amino acids. The CDR3 region is CASSSGTSVYEQYF. Here the CDR3 DNA reads TGCGCCAGCAGCTCCGGGACTAGCGTCTACGAGCAGTACTTC.

This clonotype was counted between two and nine times. The rearrangement joins TRBV13 to TRBJ2-3; 7 bases fit TRBD1. The length of the CDR3 is 14 residues. Trimming removed 6 bases from V and 4 bases from J; junction bases left unmatched: 7. The germline CDR1 and CDR2 sequences are PRHDT and FYEKMQ (reference sequence). Here the CDR3 reads CASRETGQPDTQYF. In DNA form, the CDR3 reads TGTGCCAGCAGGGAGACAGGGCAACCAGATACGCAGTATTTT.

Regarding this clonotype: The germline gene is not matched at one end of the junction; a read error may be the cause. The chain links TRBV29-1 to TRBJ2-5; either TRBD1 or TRBD2 may supply D (5 bases each). Germline CDR1 is SQVTM and CDR2 is ANQGSEA. This CDR3 is 15 amino acids long. In DNA, the CDR3 is TGCAACGTTGAGCGACCAGGTTCTTGGGGGGAGACCCAGTACTTC. As protein: CNVERPGSWGETQYF.

The chain uses TRBV5-1 and TRBJ2-7; D possibly corresponds to TRBD2 (5 bases). The last part of the DNA fits TRBJ2-5 better; the J call may be wrong. CDR1 is SGHRS and CDR2 is YFSETQ in the germline V gene. The CDR3 extends over 15 amino acids. The CDR3, as DNA: TGCGCCAGCAGCTTGTCAGTCGGGGAGCGGGAGACCCAGTACTTC. Residues: CASSLSVGERETQYF.

The V call is TRBV4-1, the J call TRBJ2-1, with TRBD2 matching over 9 bases. V lost 3 bases, J lost 0 bases, and 6 bases stayed unmatched. Germline V lookup: CDR1 MGHRA, CDR2 YSYEKL. CDR3 length: 17 residues. CDR3 in amino acids: CASSQRGGGVSYNEQFF. In DNA, the CDR3 is TGCGCCAGCAGCCAGCGGGGGGGCGGAGTCTCCTACAATGAGCAGTTCTTC.

The J gene is TRBJ1-2, the V gene TRBV27; D is ambiguous. V lost 2 bases and J lost 11, with 18 bases in between. Germline V gene lookup returns CDR1 MNHEY and CDR2 SMNVEV (reference sequence). The CDR3 is 14 residues long. CDR3 protein: CASSLGSEQFRYTF. The CDR3 DNA reads as TGTGCCAGCAGTTTAGGGTCCGAGCAGTTCCGGTACACCTTC.

The rearrangement links TRBV15 to TRBJ2-7; the D gene is possibly TRBD2 (5 bases). Trimming cost V 5 bases and J 1 base, with 18 bases left between them. Looked up from germline, CDR1 is LNHNV and CDR2 is YYDKDF (reference sequence). This CDR3 contains 16 residues. DNA for the CDR3: TGTGCCACCAGCGGAGGAGGCCCCTATTCGTCCTACGAGCAGTACTTC. Protein sequence: CATSGGGPYSSYEQYF.

This sequence joins TRBV6-6 and TRBJ1-2; 8 nucleotides match TRBD1. The V and J ends lost 1 base and 7 bases, in that order; junction bases with no gene match: 8. The CDR3 length is 15 residues. The germline CDR1 and CDR2 sequences are MNHNY and SVGAGI (reference sequence). CDR3 in DNA: TGTGCCAGCAGTTACTTCCAGGACAGGGATGGTGGCTACACCTTC. This translates into CASSYFQDRDGGYTF.

CDR3 in amino acids: CASSLGPASGDVQETQYF. CDR3 DNA: TGCGCCAGCAGCTTGGGACCGGCTAGCGGGGATGTTCAAGAGACCCAGTACTTC. V gene TRBV5-1 combines with J gene TRBJ2-5, with 9 bases identical to TRBD2. J gave up 2 bases and V 0 bases, and 11 bases lay outside the gene matches. Germline CDR1 reads SGHRS; CDR2 reads YFSETQ. This CDR3 has 18 residues.

The rearrangement uses TRBV6-5 and TRBJ1-4, with 8 bases identical to TRBD1. After removal of 6 bases from V and 0 bases from J, the junction contained 6 bases not matched to a gene. There are 16 residues in the CDR3. Germline CDR1 MNHEY, CDR2 SVGAGI. The CDR3 region has the DNA TGTGCCAGCAGCTACACAGGGGGTGCAACTAATGAAAAACTGTTTTTT. Translated, it gives CASSYTGGATNEKLFF.